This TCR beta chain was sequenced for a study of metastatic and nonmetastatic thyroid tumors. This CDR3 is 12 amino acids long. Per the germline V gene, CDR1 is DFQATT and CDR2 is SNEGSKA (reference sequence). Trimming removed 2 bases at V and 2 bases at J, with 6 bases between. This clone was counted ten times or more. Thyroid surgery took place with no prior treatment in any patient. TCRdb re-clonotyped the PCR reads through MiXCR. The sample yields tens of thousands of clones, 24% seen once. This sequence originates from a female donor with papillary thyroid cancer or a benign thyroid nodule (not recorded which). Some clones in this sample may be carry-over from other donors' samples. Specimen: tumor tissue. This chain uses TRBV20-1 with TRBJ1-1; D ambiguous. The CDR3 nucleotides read TGCAGTGCTAGAAGGAGTAACACTGAAGCTTTCTTT. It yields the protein CSARRSNTEAFF.